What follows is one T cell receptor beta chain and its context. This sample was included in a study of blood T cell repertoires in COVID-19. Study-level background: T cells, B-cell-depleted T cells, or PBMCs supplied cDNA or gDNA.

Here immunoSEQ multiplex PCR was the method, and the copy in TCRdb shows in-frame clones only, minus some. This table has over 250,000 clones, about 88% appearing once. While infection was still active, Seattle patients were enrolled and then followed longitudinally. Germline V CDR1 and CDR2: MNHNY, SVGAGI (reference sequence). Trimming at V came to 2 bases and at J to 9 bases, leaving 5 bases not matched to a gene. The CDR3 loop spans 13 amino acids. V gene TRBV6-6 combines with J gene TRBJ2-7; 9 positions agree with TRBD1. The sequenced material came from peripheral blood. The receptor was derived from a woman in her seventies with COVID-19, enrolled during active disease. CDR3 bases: TGTGCCAGCAGTTACGGGGGACAGGGTGGGCAGTACTTC. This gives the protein CASSYGGQGGQYF.